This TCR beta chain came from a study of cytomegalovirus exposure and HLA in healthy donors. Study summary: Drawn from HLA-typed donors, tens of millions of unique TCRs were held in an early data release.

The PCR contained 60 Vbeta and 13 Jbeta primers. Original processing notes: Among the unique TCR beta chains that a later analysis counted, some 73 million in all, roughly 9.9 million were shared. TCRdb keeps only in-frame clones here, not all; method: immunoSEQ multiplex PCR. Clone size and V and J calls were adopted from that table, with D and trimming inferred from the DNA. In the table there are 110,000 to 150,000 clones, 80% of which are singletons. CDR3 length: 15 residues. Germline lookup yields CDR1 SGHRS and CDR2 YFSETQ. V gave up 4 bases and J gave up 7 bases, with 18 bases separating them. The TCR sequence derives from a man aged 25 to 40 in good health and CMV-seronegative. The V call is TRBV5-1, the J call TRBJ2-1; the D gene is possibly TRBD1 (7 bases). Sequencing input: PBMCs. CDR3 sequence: CASSPERAGGNEQFF. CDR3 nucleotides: TGCGCCAGCAGCCCGGAGAGAGCAGGGGGGAATGAGCAGTTCTTC.